The sample holds a few counts of the clone carrying this T cell receptor beta chain. The antigen remains undetermined. As processed by the authors: With a range of about 23,224 to 700,000, the median per sample was around 97,000 TCRs. TCRdb called the RACE reads again in MiXCR, with one record for every CDR3 protein. For this entry, the V and J calls and clone size follow TCRdb and not the study's own pipeline. This table holds roughly 88,000 distinct CDR3 sequences, around 9.6% found once. The data originate from a study of human T cells and chemical hapten exposure. General study findings and limits: Clustering by CDR3 similarity yielded significantly more large clusters from expanded TCRs than controls. With regard to DPC sensitization, TCRs above 1 in 1000 frequency did not change.

CDR3 length: 16 amino acids. Germline CDR1 MNHEY, CDR2 SVGEGT. Trimming cost V 2 bases and J 0 bases, with 14 bases left between them. Time point here: pre-sensitization, week 0. Treatment meaning: therapeutic diphenylcyclopropenone sensitization with weekly scalp DPC. Sequencing was performed on whole blood, taken in connection with sensitization to the hapten diphenylcyclopropenone (DPC). J is TRBJ2-7 and V is TRBV6-2 or TRBV6-3; a weak D match, TRBD1 (7 bases). The receptor comes from a woman aged 40 to 55 with alopecia areata. Some clones in this sample may be carry-over from other donors' samples. The CDR3 DNA sequence: TGTGCCAGCAGTTACGCCCTCAGGGGGGTCTCCTACGAGCAGTACTTC. Translated, it gives CASSYALRGVSYEQYF.